This T cell receptor (beta chain) was captured in a study of spatial heterogeneity in lung cancer (dated by TCRdb to the late 2010s). For context, the study as a whole: Beta-chain transcripts were consistently detected in greater numbers than alpha-chain transcripts, which likely reflects a higher abundance of beta-chain transcripts. Nonsynonymous mutation counts, determined by whole-exome sequencing of tumor tissue, were related to features of the TCR repertoire. In the raw uncorrected reads, each unique combination of TCR and UMI appeared more than ten times on average. In non-small cell lung cancer, the study quantitatively compared TCR alpha and beta repertoires across several tumor regions, matched nontumor lung, and blood. At surgery, roughly 220 tumor regions, 64 matched nontumor lung samples and 56 PBMC samples were TCR-sequenced for both alpha and beta chains. Study-wide conclusions, independent of this receptor: Ubiquitous expanded tumor TCRs were detected in blood more often at tumor resection than at routine follow-up. Additional single-cell paired TCR alpha and beta sequencing was considered necessary to confirm, at a functional level, the hypothesis that regional TCRs recognize regional mutations.

The meaning of the sample's time point label: sample taken at primary tumor resection. Samples were obtained from around 72 patients with early-stage, untreated non-small cell lung cancer from the lung TRACERx cohort. For TCR sequencing, whole RNA was extracted from tumor and nontumor lung tissue, or from cryopreserved PBMC samples, and no cell sorting was done. Only patients for whom sufficient RNA was available from at least two tumor regions were selected for TCR sequencing. CDR1 SGHRS and CDR2 YFSETQ were looked up in the germline V gene. Trimming accounts for 4 bases at V and 5 bases at J, while the number of junction bases matched to no gene is 4. The CDR3 has 14 amino acids, counting the end cysteine and phenylalanine. Only CDR3 DNA remains: 42 bases, in frame from the first base. Libraries were built with 5' RACE. TCRdb shows the sequencer as NextSeq 500. To allow correction of PCR and sequencing errors, the TCR library protocol tagged every TCR cDNA molecule with a unique molecular identifier. The authors' analysis ran thus. TCR identification, UMI-based error correction and CDR3 extraction were performed with Decombinator tools. TCRs above a frequency of 2 per 1,000, corresponding to the top 1% of the tumor frequency distribution, were defined as expanded. Rényi diversity was computed with the R vegan package after subsampling each repertoire 100 times to 5,000 TCRs. CDR3 similarity networks were constructed using string-kernel similarity of amino acid triplets, with links drawn between CDR3s whose pairwise similarity was above 0.82. TCRdb reprocessing: public reads trimmed at Q25 with fastp, clones called with MiXCR, in-frame beta chains kept. Rows with a matching CDR3 protein are joined into one entry that keeps the most common DNA and genes. What appears here as the V and J calls and clone size reflects TCRdb's work, not the paper's. The sample table shows about 48,000 distinct CDR3 sequences, and over 4.5% are seen once. The ten largest clones add up to 11% of the sample.

This clonotype was seen repeatedly, ten times or more. Its antigen is unknown. Per-base quality was not reported, and no clone a single base away is much larger than it. The sequence joins TRBV5-1 to TRBJ2-7; 12 of the junction bases match TRBD1. The material sequenced was PBMCs, taken at surgery. This receptor was taken from a male donor with early-stage non-small cell lung cancer. The CDR3 region has the sequence CASSPGQGANEQYF. In nucleotide form, the sequence is TGCGCCAGCAGCCCGGGACAGGGGGCGAACGAGCAGTACTTC.